These 28 T cell receptor beta chains came from one sample sequenced in a study of human thymus T cells. The table came from immunoSEQ multiplex PCR; TCRdb's copy has only in-frame clones and leaves some out. This table has 46,000 or so clones, 95% appearing once. The sequencing input was blood. The receptors were gathered from a girl less than two years old with a congenital heart defect but otherwise immunologically healthy.

This sequence joins TRBV27 and TRBJ1-5; D not resolved. V gave up 6 bases and J gave up 1 base, with 16 bases separating them. This CDR3 spans 16 amino acids. The germline V gene encodes CDR1 MNHEY and CDR2 SMNVEV (reference sequence). The CDR3 bases are TGTGCCAGCAGCCTAGGGCCCTTTGGCAGCAATCAGCCCCAGCATTTT. Translation gives CASSLGPFGSNQPQHF.

The chain joins TRBV25-1 to TRBJ2-4, with 9 bases aligning to TRBD1. Germline CDR1 and CDR2: MGHDK and SYGVNS. The CDR3 is made up of 16 amino acids. V trimming: 1 base; J trimming: 1 base; junction bases outside the gene matches: 2. CDR3 nucleotide sequence: TGTGCCAGCAGTGAATGGGGGACAGGGGCCAAAAACATTCAGTACTTC. Translated: CASSEWGTGAKNIQYF.

The V call is TRBV6-5, the J call TRBJ1-2; 10 nucleotides line up with TRBD1. V was clipped by 2 bases and J by 7 bases; unmatched bases: 4. CDR1 MNHEY and CDR2 SVGAGI come from the germline V gene. The CDR3 contains 14 residues. Written as DNA, the CDR3 is TGTGCCAGCAGTTACCGACAGGGGGCGCGTGGCTACACCTTC. Protein: CASSYRQGARGYTF.

The chain carries TRBV28 and TRBJ2-7; 10 bases are a match to TRBD1. The germline CDR1 and CDR2 sequences are MDHEN and SYDVKM. The CDR3 extends over 15 amino acids. With V trimmed by 3 bases and J by 2 bases, 4 bases remained unmatched. The CDR3 DNA is TGTGCCAGCAGTTTTTTTGGGACAGGGGCCTACGAGCAGTACTTC. This codes for CASSFFGTGAYEQYF.

The genes are TRBV27 and TRBJ2-7, with 8 bases matching TRBD2. Trimming cost V 2 bases and J 5 bases; bases outside gene matches: 8. Germline-derived CDR1 and CDR2 are MNHEY and SMNVEV (reference sequence). The CDR3 contains 15 residues. The CDR3 region is CASSLTVGLGDEQYF. The CDR3, as DNA: TGTGCCAGCAGTTTAACGGTGGGACTAGGAGACGAGCAGTACTTC.

This chain uses TRBV7-9 with TRBJ1-2; no firm D call. The V gene lost 4 bases and the J gene lost 9 bases, with 15 bases spanning the gap. The CDR3 has 13 residues. Germline CDR1 is SEHNR and CDR2 is FQNEAQ (reference sequence). The CDR3 loop is CASSSGPGWSYTF. For the CDR3, the DNA is TGTGCCAGCAGCTCCGGCCCCGGATGGAGCTACACCTTC. Drawing the rest from reference TRBV7-9 and TRBJ1-2, the complete variable domain is DTGVSQNPRHKITKRGQNVTFRCDPISEHNRLYWYRQTLGQGPEFLTYFQNEAQLEKSRLLSDRFSAERPKGSFSTLEIQRTEQGDSAMYLCASSSGPGWSYTFGSGTRLTVV.

The rearrangement links TRBV4-2 to TRBJ2-7; D is perhaps TRBD2 (5 bases). The V gene lost 1 base and the J gene lost 0 bases, with 10 bases spanning the gap. The CDR3 is 15 residues long. CDR1 is LGHNA, CDR2 YNFKEQ, per germline. The CDR3 region has the DNA TGTGCCAGCAGCCAAGTGCCTAGCCCCTCCTACGAGCAGTACTTC. It yields the protein CASSQVPSPSYEQYF.

The gene calls are TRBV5-1 and TRBJ2-1; TRBD1 matches at 7 bases. The V gene end was trimmed by 4 bases and the J gene end by 0 bases; junction bases not matched to a gene: 10. The CDR3 has 17 amino acids. Germline V gene lookup returns CDR1 SGHRS and CDR2 YFSETQ. CDR3 amino acids: CASSPKTGVVSYNEQFF. Written as DNA, the CDR3 is TGCGCCAGCAGCCCCAAAACAGGGGTCGTCTCCTACAATGAGCAGTTCTTC.

The rearrangement uses TRBV4-2 and TRBJ2-1; 10 positions match TRBD2. Germline trimming cut 4 bases from V and 5 bases from J; bases unmatched to any gene: 11. The CDR3 sequence is 17 residues long. CDR1 and CDR2 from the germline V gene are LGHNA and YNFKEQ. This CDR3 reads CASSPDLGTSADNEQFF. The CDR3 DNA reads TGTGCCAGCAGCCCGGATCTGGGGACTAGCGCCGACAATGAGCAGTTCTTC.

This clone was counted once. CDR3 sequence (DNA): TGTGCCAGCAGCTTAGGCGTTAGGCGGGAGCAGTACTTC. This translates into CASSLGVRREQYF. The V and J genes are TRBV7-2 and TRBJ2-7; D call uncertain. CDR3 length: 13 amino acids. Germline CDR1 is SGHTA and CDR2 is FQGNSA. V dropped 1 base and J dropped 7 bases, with 11 bases sitting between them.

The rearrangement uses TRBV5-8 and TRBJ1-2; unclear D gene. Germline-derived CDR1 and CDR2 are SGHTS and YDEGEE. With 1 base removed from V and 6 bases from J, the gap between germline ends came to 13 bases. CDR3 size: 14 residues. CDR3 residues: CASSLLGQADGYTF. The CDR3 DNA is TGTGCCAGCAGCTTGCTTGGGCAGGCGGATGGCTACACCTTC.

The rearrangement joins TRBV14 to TRBJ2-7; possible D gene TRBD1, 6 bases. In germline, CDR1 is SGHDN, CDR2 FVKESK. This CDR3 has 14 amino acids. Trimming shortened V by 4 bases and J by 0 bases, and 10 bases separated the two germline ends. CDR3 sequence (DNA): TGTGCCAGCAGCCCCCGGGACAACTCCTACGAGCAGTACTTC. It encodes CASSPRDNSYEQYF.

The chain carries TRBV28 and TRBJ2-3; D remains ambiguous. V lost 6 bases to trimming and J lost 0 bases, with 13 bases between them. This CDR3 region has 15 residues. Looked up from germline, CDR1 is MDHEN and CDR2 is SYDVKM. The CDR3: CASSLLTASTDTQYF. The DNA for the CDR3 is TGTGCCAGCAGCTTACTTACAGCTAGCACAGATACGCAGTATTTT.

The chain employs TRBV9 and TRBJ2-5; TRBD2 aligns across 14 bases. The CDR3 totals 16 residues. The trim removed 2 bases at V and 5 bases at J, leaving 5 bases unmatched. The V gene's germline CDR1 is SGDLS and CDR2 YYNGEE. The CDR3 loop reads CASSVTSGRVYETQYF. The CDR3 DNA follows: TGTGCCAGCAGCGTGACTAGCGGGAGGGTATACGAGACCCAGTACTTC.

The chain links TRBV28 to TRBJ2-3; D might be TRBD1 (6 bases). CDR3 length equals 16 residues. Germline V gene sequence: CDR1 MDHEN, CDR2 SYDVKM. Trimming removed 5 bases at V and 2 bases at J, with 17 bases between. CDR3 sequence reads: CASSMGAQDITDTQYF. The CDR3 DNA follows: TGTGCCAGCAGTATGGGGGCTCAGGACATCACAGATACGCAGTATTTT.

The V gene is TRBV28, the J gene TRBJ2-1; D gene unclear. Germline lookup yields CDR1 MDHEN and CDR2 SYDVKM. Between the trimmed V and J ends, which lost 2 bases and 8 bases, there was a span of 7 bases. There are 12 residues in the CDR3. Here the CDR3 reads CASSLAEYEQFF. The CDR3 nucleotides are TGTGCCAGCAGTTTAGCTGAGTATGAGCAGTTCTTC.

This rearrangement joins TRBV5-6 to TRBJ1-2, with D perhaps matching TRBD1 (5 bases). V was pared by 4 bases and J by 4 bases, with 14 bases between. The CDR3 contains 14 residues. Germline V gene data show CDR1 as SGHDT and CDR2 as YYEEEE. Here the CDR3 DNA reads TGTGCCAGCAGCCCAGGGACGGGACGCTATGGCTACACCTTC. This codes for CASSPGTGRYGYTF.

The V gene is TRBV7-6, the J gene TRBJ2-2, with a possible D match to TRBD2 (6 bases). The V end lost 5 bases, the J end lost 5 bases, and 12 bases lay between the germline ends. This CDR3 is 14 amino acids long. CDR1 is SGHVS, CDR2 FNYEAQ, per germline. The CDR3 loop reads CASSTTSLTGELFF. CDR3 nucleotides: TGTGCCAGCAGCACGACTAGTTTAACCGGGGAGCTGTTTTTT.

The chain carries TRBV7-2 and TRBJ1-3; 7 nucleotides match TRBD1. The germline V gene encodes CDR1 SGHTA and CDR2 FQGNSA. The CDR3 runs to 17 residues. Trimming at V came to 5 bases and at J to 4 bases, leaving 14 bases not matched to a gene. The DNA of the CDR3 is TGTGCCAGCAGCCCACTACAGGGGAGGGGGCAAGGAAACACCATATATTTT. It is translated as CASSPLQGRGQGNTIYF.

The chain couples TRBV2 to TRBJ1-2; possibly TRBD1 for D (5 bases). Deletions cut 7 bases from V and 6 bases from J, with 21 bases between. The CDR3 runs to 15 residues. The germline gives CDR1 SNHLY, CDR2 FYNNEI. In DNA form, the CDR3 reads TGTGCCAGCATCCAAGGAGCCCCGGGACGGGATGGCTACACCTTC. Its translation is CASIQGAPGRDGYTF.

V usage is TRBV18 and J usage is TRBJ2-3, with 11 bases lining up with TRBD2. V lost 5 bases, J lost 0 bases, and 16 bases stayed unmatched. This CDR3 region has 20 residues. Germline CDR1 reads KGHSH; CDR2 reads LQKENI. This CDR3 is CASSAALFSGRASSTDTQYF. The CDR3 DNA sequence: TGTGCCAGCTCAGCCGCCCTGTTTAGCGGGAGGGCTTCTAGCACAGATACGCAGTATTTT. Combining the CDR3 with reference TRBV18 and TRBJ2-3 gives the whole variable domain NAGVMQNPRHLVRRRGQEARLRCSPMKGHSHVYWYRQLPEEGLKFMVYLQKENIIDESGMPKERFSAEFPKEGPSILRIQQVVRGDSAAYFCASSAALFSGRASSTDTQYFGPGTRLTVL.

The V and J genes are TRBV30 and TRBJ1-2, with D possibly TRBD1 on 5 matching bases. Germline CDR1 GTSNPN, CDR2 SVGIG (reference sequence). The CDR3 length is 14 residues. With 2 bases removed from V and 8 bases from J, the gap between germline ends came to 18 bases. CDR3 loop: CAWSRTKGSEGYTF. DNA of the CDR3: TGTGCCTGGAGTCGTACCAAGGGGAGCGAGGGCTACACCTTC.

As for this clone: The sample has other DNA sequences that encode this CDR3 too. The rearrangement joins TRBV18 to TRBJ2-2, with TRBD2 as a possible D gene (5 bases). The CDR3 loop spans 14 amino acids. V gave up 3 bases and J gave up 2 bases, with 7 bases separating them. The germline CDR1 and CDR2 sequences are KGHSH and LQKENI. The CDR3 DNA reads TGTGCCAGCTCACCGCTAGCAAACACCGGGGAGCTGTTTTTT. The encoded protein is CASSPLANTGELFF.

As concerns this clone: A much more abundant neighbour one base away suggests this may be a read error. This sample also contains other DNA sequences that code for the same CDR3. The chain links TRBV7-9 to TRBJ1-2, with D uncertain. CDR3 length equals 13 residues. V dropped 1 base and J dropped 2 bases, with 5 bases sitting between them. The germline CDR1 and CDR2 sequences are SEHNR and FQNEAQ (reference sequence). The CDR3 here is CASSLDGNYGYTF. CDR3 bases: TGTGCCAGCAGCTTAGACGGGAACTATGGCTACACCTTC.

This chain links TRBV20-1 with TRBJ2-7; D not resolved. Germline-derived CDR1 and CDR2 are DFQATT and SNEGSKA (reference sequence). V was cut by 5 bases and J by 7 bases, with 9 bases left in between. The CDR3 sequence is 10 residues long. The CDR3 loop reads CSASVPEQYF. CDR3 nucleotides: TGCAGTGCTTCGGTCCCTGAGCAGTACTTC.

In DNA form, the CDR3 reads TGTGCCAGCTCAGGTCCCGGGGGATCGAACTATGGCTACACCTTC. Amino acids: CASSGPGGSNYGYTF. This chain connects TRBV18 to TRBJ1-2; the D gene is possibly TRBD1 (5 bases). This CDR3 has 15 amino acids. Per the germline V gene, CDR1 is KGHSH and CDR2 is LQKENI. Trimming cost V 5 bases and J 2 bases, with 15 bases left between them.

This chain joins TRBV4-3 and TRBJ2-4, with D unclear. The CDR3 has 20 amino acids. V was cut by 1 base and J by 0 bases, with 22 bases left in between. CDR1 and CDR2 from the germline V gene are LGHNA and YSLEER. For the CDR3, the DNA is TGCGCCAGCAGCCAAGTTTATAGACTTTCCCAATTCCTAGCCAAAAACATTCAGTACTTC. It specifies CASSQVYRLSQFLAKNIQYF.

This sequence joins TRBV11-2 and TRBJ1-4; no definite D call. Trimming removed 0 bases at V and 8 bases at J, with 22 bases between. Germline V lookup: CDR1 SGHAT, CDR2 FQNNGV. The CDR3 runs 18 residues. The CDR3 region has the DNA TGTGCCAGCAGCTTAGAAGCTGGGCATTGGGCGGGGAACGAAAAACTGTTTTTT. Its translation is CASSLEAGHWAGNEKLFF.